One TCR beta chain is described in this entry. The sample originates from a study of blood T cell repertoires in COVID-19. The wider study: COVID-19 samples collected from the United States, Italy and Spain covered acute and convalescent phases. In each case, the material was cDNA or gDNA derived from T cells, B-cell-depleted T cells, or PBMCs.

Original handling: Estimated nucleated cell counts came from reference gene primer amplification. Sequencing was performed with immunoSEQ multiplex PCR; in TCRdb, only in-frame clones are kept and a portion is missing. The DNA was the basis for D and trimming; V, J and clone size are from that table. In the table there are roughly 250,000 clones, roughly 90% of which are singletons. Germline values: CDR1 LGHDT, CDR2 YNNKEL (reference sequence). This CDR3 comprises 12 residues. Unmatched junction bases numbered 5, after V lost 7 bases and J lost 8 bases. What was sequenced was peripheral blood. This sequence originates from a man aged 60 to 75 who had recovered from COVID-19. The chain employs TRBV3-1 (or the pseudogene TRBV3-2) and TRBJ1-3, with 7 bases that match TRBD1. The CDR3, as DNA: TGTGCCAGCACCCGAGGGACAGACACCATATATTTT. This codes for CASTRGTDTIYF.